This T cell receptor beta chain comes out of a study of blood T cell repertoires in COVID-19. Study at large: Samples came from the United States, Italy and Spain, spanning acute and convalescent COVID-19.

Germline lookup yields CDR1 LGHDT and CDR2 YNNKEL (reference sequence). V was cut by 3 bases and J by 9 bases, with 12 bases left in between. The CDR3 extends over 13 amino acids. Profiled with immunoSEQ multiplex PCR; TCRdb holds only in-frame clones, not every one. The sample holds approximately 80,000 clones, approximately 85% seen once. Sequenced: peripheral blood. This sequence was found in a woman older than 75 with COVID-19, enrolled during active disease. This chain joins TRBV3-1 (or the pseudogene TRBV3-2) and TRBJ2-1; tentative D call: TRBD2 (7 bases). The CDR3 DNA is TGTGCCAGCAGCCAGGGGGGGCAGGGTGAGCAGTTCTTC. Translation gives CASSQGGQGEQFF.